The clone carrying this T cell receptor (beta chain) was detected many times. This sample is drawn from a study of T cells of healthy individuals. TCRdb fed the 5' RACE reads into MiXCR, producing one record per CDR3 protein. This sample carries around 83,000 distinct CDR3 sequences, roughly 5% of them seen once, and the ten largest clones take about 7.5%. This CDR3 spans 17 amino acids. Germline V gene lookup returns CDR1 MNHEY and CDR2 SVGEGT. Trimming stripped 2 bases from V and 1 base from J, with 15 bases between. This TCR derives from a female donor in good health. The chain uses TRBV6-2 or TRBV6-3 and TRBJ1-5; D is ambiguous. CDR3 loop: CASSYQLTEASNQPQHF. The DNA for the CDR3 is TGTGCCAGCAGTTACCAGTTAACGGAGGCGAGCAATCAGCCCCAGCATTTT.